These 10 T cell receptor beta chains came from one sample sequenced in a study of molecular identifiers for immune sequencing clone quantification. TCRdb independently ran MiXCR on the PCR reads; one entry per CDR3 protein. The sample holds fewer than 350,000 distinct CDR3 sequences; about a fifth are singletons and the top ten take 0.7% to 0.9%. Sequencing was done on a sample of naive CD8+ T cells from blood, with Jurkat cell RNA spiked in. Subset: FACS-sorted CD8+CD4-CCR7+CD45RA+ naive T cells. The receptors originated from a human donor in good health. Some libraries in this study had Jurkat cell RNA spiked in.

In its sample, this clonotype was seen many times. V usage is TRBV18 and J usage is TRBJ1-1; D not certain. V was trimmed by 5 bases and J by 3 bases, leaving 13 bases between them. Looked up from germline, CDR1 is KGHSH and CDR2 is LQKENI. The CDR3 spans 14 residues. CDR3 amino acids: CASSSSFPDTEAFF. The CDR3 coding sequence is TGTGCCAGCTCATCCTCGTTCCCGGACACTGAAGCTTTCTTT.

The table lists this clonotype with a few counts. The chain carries TRBV10-3 and TRBJ1-3; TRBD1 is a possible D gene (6 bases). Trimming took 4 bases from V and 0 from J, leaving 10 bases between them. The CDR3 has 15 amino acids. Germline V lookup: CDR1 ENHRY, CDR2 SYGVKD. In DNA form, the CDR3 reads TGTGCCATCAGTGGGGGGCAGCTCTCTGGAAACACCATATATTTT. Translating it yields CAISGGQLSGNTIYF.

This chain joins TRBV7-6 and TRBJ1-4; TRBD1 aligns across 7 bases. V was pared by 4 bases and J by 7 bases, with 9 bases of the junction left unmatched. Germline CDR1 reads SGHVS; CDR2 reads FNYEAQ. The CDR3 contains 15 residues. The CDR3 spells CASSYGGAGGEKLFF. The CDR3 coding sequence is TGTGCCAGCAGCTACGGAGGGGCAGGGGGTGAAAAACTGTTTTTT.

In this sample, this clonotype turned up once. Lacking the conserved final phenylalanine or tryptophan, this CDR3 likely reflects a read error. This chain links TRBV7-9 with TRBJ2-4; D gene uncertain. CDR3 length equals 15 residues. In germline, CDR1 is SEHNR, CDR2 FQNEAQ (reference sequence). Trimming left V 5 bases short and J 1 base short, with 12 bases between. CDR3 sequence: CASSPRVVAKNIQYL. In nucleotides, the CDR3 is TGTGCCAGCAGCCCTCGGGTTGTGGCCAAAAACATTCAGTACCTC.

This clonotype came up a few times. This chain links TRBV4-1 with TRBJ2-1; 9 bases fit TRBD2. The ends lost 2 bases at V and 3 bases at J; junction bases unmatched: 2. The CDR3 extends over 15 amino acids. Germline-derived CDR1 and CDR2 are MGHRA and YSYEKL. The CDR3: CASSQSSGVYNEQFF. CDR3 bases: TGCGCCAGCAGCCAATCTAGCGGGGTCTACAATGAGCAGTTCTTC.

J is TRBJ2-1 and V is TRBV4-3, with 7 bases that match TRBD1. The CDR3 spans 17 residues. Looked up from germline, CDR1 is LGHNA and CDR2 is YSLEER. The V gene end was trimmed by 1 base and the J gene end by 6 bases; junction bases not matched to a gene: 12. CDR3 protein: CASSQVYVGQVTNEQFF. The CDR3 DNA reads as TGCGCCAGCAGCCAAGTTTACGTCGGACAGGTAACCAATGAGCAGTTCTTC.

This clonotype has ten or more counts. The chain carries TRBV12-3 or TRBV12-4 and TRBJ2-5; TRBD1 aligns across 7 bases. J gave up 0 bases and V 6 bases, and 4 bases lay outside the gene matches. This CDR3 is built from 14 residues. CDR3 in amino acids: CASRSGQHQETQYF. CDR3 in DNA: TGTGCCAGCAGATCGGGACAGCACCAAGAGACCCAGTACTTC.

This clonotype was detected many times. The CDR3 region has the DNA TGCGCCAGCAGCCCGGGACATCAAACGAACACTGAAGCTTTCTTT. This translates into CASSPGHQTNTEAFF. The rearrangement joins TRBV4-3 to TRBJ1-1, with D perhaps TRBD1 (6 bases). The CDR3 totals 15 residues. The V end was cut by 4 bases, the J end by 1 base, with 13 bases between. Germline V CDR1 and CDR2: LGHNA, YSLEER.

The V gene is TRBV7-9, the J gene TRBJ2-1; D might be TRBD1 or TRBD2, each matching 7 bases. Trimming stripped 5 bases from V and 2 bases from J, with 16 bases between. This CDR3 has 16 amino acids. Germline CDR1 is SEHNR and CDR2 is FQNEAQ (reference sequence). The CDR3 DNA is TGTGCCAGCAGCCAGCGGGACAGCCGAACCTACAATGAGCAGTTCTTC. This gives the protein CASSQRDSRTYNEQFF.

This clonotype was seen at least ten times. The chain couples TRBV14 to TRBJ2-1; tentative D call: TRBD2 (5 bases). Looked up from germline, CDR1 is SGHDN and CDR2 is FVKESK. With 4 bases removed from V and 0 bases from J, the gap between germline ends came to 10 bases. The CDR3 is 15 residues long. In nucleotides, the CDR3 is TGTGCCAGCAGCCCGGGGTTGGGCTCCTACAATGAGCAGTTCTTC. Amino acids: CASSPGLGSYNEQFF.